Shown below are 32 T cell receptor beta chains from a single sample sequenced in a study of CD4 T cells in relation to SARS-CoV-2 and coronaviruses. Before the COVID-19 pandemic, during about 2010-2018, CD4+ T cells were taken from unexposed donors. After ten to eleven days of culture, CD4+ T cells were isolated. Their antigen targets remain unknown. Sequencing was performed with immunoSEQ multiplex PCR; in TCRdb, only in-frame clones are kept and a portion is missing. The sample yields approximately 14,000 clones, under 80% seen once. What was sequenced was CD4+ T cells from PBMCs, cultured in vitro. The receptors here all came from a human donor in good health.

V usage is TRBV18 and J usage is TRBJ2-2, with TRBD2 as a possible D gene (5 bases). The CDR3 runs 16 residues. From germline, CDR1 is KGHSH and CDR2 LQKENI. Trimming removed 0 bases at V and 2 bases at J, with 10 bases between. CDR3 loop: CASSPPGKGNTGELFF. The CDR3 DNA sequence: TGTGCCAGCTCACCACCCGGGAAGGGTAACACCGGGGAGCTGTTTTTT.

This chain connects TRBV7-7 to TRBJ2-5, with a possible D match to TRBD1 (5 bases). This CDR3 has 15 residues. The V gene's germline CDR1 is SSHAT and CDR2 FNYEAQ (reference sequence). V lost 5 bases and J lost 5, with 18 bases in between. The CDR3 spells CASSPLGAGEETQYF. In DNA form, the CDR3 reads TGTGCCAGCAGCCCTCTAGGGGCAGGCGAGGAGACCCAGTACTTC.

In this sample, this clone turned up a few times. The gene calls are TRBV19 and TRBJ2-3; 7 bases match TRBD1. CDR1 is LNHDA and CDR2 is SQIVND in the germline V gene (reference sequence). This CDR3 contains 14 residues. J gave up 2 bases and V 7 bases, and 6 bases lay outside the gene matches. The CDR3 spells CASKTDRATDTQYF. The CDR3 bases are TGTGCCAGTAAGACCGACAGGGCCACAGATACGCAGTATTTT.

The chain is built from TRBV10-2 and TRBJ2-7; 8 nucleotides agree with TRBD1. V shed 8 bases and J 0 bases; nucleotides not matched to a gene: 6. The CDR3 loop spans 14 amino acids. Germline CDR1 and CDR2: WSHSY and SAAADI. The CDR3 reads CASGHGTGSYEQYF. The DNA for the CDR3 is TGCGCCAGCGGCCACGGGACAGGCTCCTACGAGCAGTACTTC.

V gene TRBV6-5 combines with J gene TRBJ2-1; D perhaps matches TRBD1 (6 bases). V lost 7 bases and J 2 bases, leaving 15 bases between the germline ends. CDR1 MNHEY and CDR2 SVGAGI come from the germline V gene. This CDR3 region has 15 residues. This CDR3 reads CASNRDGVTYNEQFF. The CDR3 DNA reads TGTGCCAGCAACAGGGATGGCGTTACCTACAATGAGCAGTTCTTC.

This clone was picked up a small number of times. This sequence joins TRBV15 and TRBJ2-1; the match to TRBD2 covers 8 bases. CDR3 length: 17 residues. Germline CDR1 LNHNV, CDR2 YYDKDF (reference sequence). V gave up 0 bases and J gave up 5 bases; unmatched junction bases: 9. The CDR3 DNA is TGTGCCACCAGCAGAGATCCCGGGCAGCGGGAGCACAATGAGCAGTTCTTC. Its protein product is CATSRDPGQREHNEQFF.

The rearrangement uses TRBV19 and TRBJ1-1; D remains unclear. There are 14 residues in the CDR3. In germline, CDR1 is LNHDA, CDR2 SQIVND (reference sequence). V shed 4 bases and J shed 0 bases, with 9 bases lying between them. This CDR3 reads CASSTNFMNTEAFF. CDR3 DNA sequence: TGTGCCAGTAGTACCAACTTCATGAACACTGAAGCTTTCTTT.

The CDR3 here is CASRLTSGRANEQFF. The CDR3, as DNA: TGTGCCAGCAGGCTAACTAGCGGGAGGGCCAATGAGCAGTTCTTC. This chain uses TRBV6-5 with TRBJ2-1; 13 bases fit TRBD2. CDR1 is MNHEY, CDR2 SVGAGI, per germline. V dropped 6 bases and J dropped 6; count of bases not matched to a gene: 5. The CDR3 is 15 residues long.

This clone has just a few counts. V gene TRBV2 combines with J gene TRBJ2-1; 12 nucleotides align to TRBD2. The CDR3 spans 15 residues. The V segment lost 6 bases and the J segment 6 bases; nucleotides outside the gene matches: 6. From germline, CDR1 is SNHLY and CDR2 FYNNEI. CDR3 region: CASRRLAGGGNEQFF. The CDR3 coding sequence is TGTGCCAGCAGGCGTCTAGCGGGAGGGGGCAATGAGCAGTTCTTC.

This clone was seen a single time. The rearrangement joins TRBV28 to TRBJ2-1; 9 positions match TRBD1. The CDR3 loop spans 15 amino acids. CDR1 is MDHEN and CDR2 is SYDVKM in the germline V gene. V was clipped by 4 bases and J by 9 bases; unmatched bases: 10. The CDR3 loop reads CASSSSGTGFGEQFF. In DNA, the CDR3 is TGTGCCAGCAGTTCCTCCGGGACAGGGTTTGGTGAGCAGTTCTTC.

This clone showed up just a few times. V usage is TRBV7-7 and J usage is TRBJ2-7; 9 positions agree with TRBD1. Germline-derived CDR1 and CDR2 are SSHAT and FNYEAQ (reference sequence). J gave up 3 bases and V 6 bases, and 6 bases lay outside the gene matches. The CDR3 totals 14 residues. DNA for the CDR3: TGTGCCAGCAGTTCCGGACAGGGGAGCTACGAGCAGTACTTC. Translation gives CASSSGQGSYEQYF.

V is TRBV3-1 (or the pseudogene TRBV3-2) and J is TRBJ2-7; 8 bases are a match to TRBD2. J lost 2 bases, V lost 1 base, and 7 bases had no gene match. Germline V gives CDR1 LGHDT, CDR2 YNNKEL (reference sequence). The CDR3 spans 16 residues. The CDR3 coding sequence is TGTGCCAGCAGCCAAGGCTCCCCGGGACTAGCCTACGAGCAGTACTTC. Its translation: CASSQGSPGLAYEQYF.

The rearrangement uses TRBV18 and TRBJ1-4, with no clear D. Germline CDR1 and CDR2: KGHSH and LQKENI. The length of the CDR3 is 13 residues. Trimming took 3 bases from V and 11 from J, leaving 13 bases between them. The CDR3 loop reads CASSPPPPSKLFF. The CDR3 region has the DNA TGTGCCAGCTCACCCCCCCCTCCGTCGAAACTGTTTTTT.

The V call is TRBV28, the J call TRBJ2-2; the D gene is possibly TRBD1 (5 bases). The germline V gene has CDR1 MDHEN and CDR2 SYDVKM. The CDR3 consists of 13 residues. V lost 6 bases, J lost 7 bases, and 12 bases lay in between. The CDR3 loop is CASRPGMVGELFF. The CDR3, as DNA: TGTGCCAGCAGACCAGGGATGGTCGGGGAGCTGTTTTTT.

The CDR3 coding sequence is TGTGCCAGTACCAGTAGCGGGATCTCCTACAATGAGCAGTTCTTC. Translated, it gives CASTSSGISYNEQFF. The V and J genes are TRBV19 and TRBJ2-1; 8 positions match TRBD2. Looked up from germline, CDR1 is LNHDA and CDR2 is SQIVND (reference sequence). V was pared by 7 bases and J by 0 bases, with 5 bases of the junction left unmatched. CDR3 size: 15 residues.

The chain recombines TRBV9 with TRBJ1-5; D perhaps matches TRBD1 (6 bases). The germline V gene encodes CDR1 SGDLS and CDR2 YYNGEE. The CDR3 covers 13 residues. Trimming took 4 bases from V and 11 from J, leaving 16 bases between them. CDR3 residues: CASSPSLGATQHF. DNA for the CDR3: TGTGCCAGCAGCCCTAGTCTGGGGGCCACCCAGCATTTT. The full variable domain, in which reference TRBV9 and TRBJ1-5 provide the parts outside the CDR3, is DSGVTQTPKHLITATGQRVTLRCSPRSGDLSVYWYQQSLDQGLQFLIQYYNGEERAKGNILERFSAQQFPDLHSELNLSSLELGDSALYFCASSPSLGATQHFGDGTRLSIL.

The CDR3 sequence is CASPTTGIQGETQYF. The CDR3 coding sequence is TGTGCCAGCCCGACGACAGGTATTCAGGGAGAGACCCAGTACTTC. The chain links TRBV7-8 to TRBJ2-5; possible D gene TRBD1, 6 bases. CDR1 is SGHVS and CDR2 is FQNEAQ in the germline V gene. The CDR3 is made up of 15 amino acids. The V end was cut by 8 bases, the J end by 4 bases, with 20 bases between.

CDR3 nucleotide sequence: TGTGCCAGTAGTGGCTCCGGGACAGGGGGCGCTGGGGCCAACGTCCTGACTTTC. This sequence encodes CASSGSGTGGAGANVLTF. The V call is TRBV19, the J call TRBJ2-6; 12 nucleotides line up with TRBD1. The CDR3 spans 18 residues. Germline V gene data show CDR1 as LNHDA and CDR2 as SQIVND (reference sequence). J was trimmed by 2 bases and V by 5 bases; bases with no gene match: 7. Variable domain in full (rest from reference TRBV19 and TRBJ2-6): DGGITQSPKYLFRKEGQNVTLSCEQNLNHDAMYWYRQDPGQGLRLIYYSQIVNDFQKGDIAEGYSVSREKKESFPLTVTSAQKNPTAFYLCASSGSGTGGAGANVLTFGAGSRLTVL.

This clone was counted only a few times. In nucleotides, the CDR3 is TGTGCCAGCAGCTTGGAGGACGGACAGCCCCAGCATTTT. Amino acids: CASSLEDGQPQHF. This chain connects TRBV7-6 to TRBJ1-5; D unclear. CDR3 size: 13 residues. Germline loops: CDR1 SGHVS, CDR2 FNYEAQ. Trimming removed 3 bases at V and 7 bases at J, with 10 bases between.

J is TRBJ2-7 and V is TRBV12-3 or TRBV12-4; no reliable D call. The CDR3 sequence is 12 residues long. The V end was cut by 3 bases, the J end by 7 bases, with 10 bases between. DNA for the CDR3: TGTGCCAGCAGTTTCGGCAGTCAAGAGCAGTACTTC. Its protein is CASSFGSQEQYF.

This clone was observed a few times. This chain uses TRBV7-9 with TRBJ2-7, with D hard to call. V was cut by 5 bases and J by 2 bases, with 16 bases left in between. The CDR3 runs 15 residues. The V gene's germline CDR1 is SEHNR and CDR2 FQNEAQ (reference sequence). This chain's CDR3 is CASSRMNWEAYEQYF. The CDR3 DNA reads TGTGCCAGCAGCCGAATGAATTGGGAAGCCTACGAGCAGTACTTC.

V usage is TRBV21-1 and J usage is TRBJ2-2. TRBV21-1 is classified as a pseudogene. The length of the CDR3 is 18 residues. The CDR3 loop reads CASSKATDLKYNTGELFF. The CDR3 DNA follows: TGTGCCAGCAGCAAAGCAACGGACCTGAAATATAACACCGGGGAGCTGTTTTTT.

The rearrangement joins TRBV25-1 to TRBJ1-2; a possible D gene is TRBD1 (5 bases). V lost 3 bases to trimming and J lost 7 bases, with 9 bases between them. Germline CDR1 and CDR2: MGHDK and SYGVNS. The CDR3 totals 12 residues. The CDR3 reads CASSDQGRGYTF. DNA of the CDR3: TGTGCCAGCAGTGATCAGGGACGTGGCTACACCTTC.

The genes are TRBV5-1 and TRBJ2-5, with D possibly being TRBD1 (7 bases). V gave up 0 bases and J gave up 4 bases, with 13 bases separating them. This CDR3 has 15 amino acids. Looked up from germline, CDR1 is SGHRS and CDR2 is YFSETQ. The CDR3 DNA sequence: TGCGCCAGCAGCTTGGTCCAGGGGGACTTAGAGACCCAGTACTTC. Its protein product is CASSLVQGDLETQYF.

There are a few counts of this clone. The chain combines TRBV7-8 with TRBJ2-7; no definite D call. Trimming removed 1 base at V and 5 bases at J, with 12 bases between. CDR3 length: 14 amino acids. Germline CDR1 reads SGHVS; CDR2 reads FQNEAQ. The CDR3: CASSLVLSPHEQYF. DNA for the CDR3: TGTGCCAGCAGCTTAGTTTTGTCCCCCCACGAGCAGTACTTC.

The rearrangement uses TRBV19 and TRBJ2-3; 13 nucleotides match TRBD2. The germline CDR1 and CDR2 sequences are LNHDA and SQIVND (reference sequence). The CDR3 has 15 amino acids. The V segment lost 10 bases and the J segment 6 bases; nucleotides outside the gene matches: 10. The CDR3 DNA follows: TGTGCCACCAGCAGGGGACTAGCGGGATCGGATACGCAGTATTTT. It codes for CATSRGLAGSDTQYF. The whole variable domain, filled in from reference TRBV19 and TRBJ2-3, reads DGGITQSPKYLFRKEGQNVTLSCEQNLNHDAMYWYRQDPGQGLRLIYYSQIVNDFQKGDIAEGYSVSREKKESFPLTVTSAQKNPTAFYLCATSRGLAGSDTQYFGPGTRLTVL.

The chain joins TRBV4-1 to TRBJ2-7; 7 nucleotides line up with TRBD1. This CDR3 comprises 16 residues. With 4 bases clipped from V and 1 base from J, the junction kept 10 bases outside the gene matches. Per germline, CDR1 MGHRA and CDR2 YSYEKL. CDR3: CASSRRGDSLSYEQYF. CDR3 coding DNA: TGCGCCAGCAGCCGCCGAGGGGACAGTTTATCCTACGAGCAGTACTTC.

The chain employs TRBV6-1 and TRBJ1-2; D uncertain. The length of the CDR3 is 12 residues. CDR1 is MNHNS, CDR2 SASEGT, per germline. V lost 1 base, J lost 10 bases, and 10 bases lay in between. CDR3 DNA: TGTGCCAGCAGTGAAGGAGGTCTGTTCTACACCTTC. Its protein is CASSEGGLFYTF.

The V gene is TRBV2, the J gene TRBJ2-1; 11 positions agree with TRBD1. Germline V CDR1 and CDR2: SNHLY, FYNNEI. This CDR3 region has 14 residues. The V segment lost 6 bases and the J segment 7 bases; nucleotides outside the gene matches: 5. The CDR3 reads CASRPGQGANEQFF. The CDR3 nucleotides are TGTGCCAGCAGACCCGGACAGGGGGCTAATGAGCAGTTCTTC. Full variable domain (missing parts from reference TRBV2 and TRBJ2-1): EPEVTQTPSHQVTQMGQEVILRCVPISNHLYFYWYRQILGQKVEFLVSFYNNEISEKSEIFDDQFSVERPDGSNFTLKIRSTKLEDSAMYFCASRPGQGANEQFFGPGTRLTVL.

The chain combines TRBV7-3 with TRBJ1-1; D is possibly TRBD1 (5 bases). The germline V gene encodes CDR1 SGHTA and CDR2 FQGTGA. This CDR3 is 13 amino acids long. Trimming pared 4 bases from V and 0 bases from J, leaving 6 bases between. The CDR3: CASSSGLNTEAFF. Here the CDR3 DNA reads TGTGCCAGCAGCTCAGGGTTGAACACTGAAGCTTTCTTT.

The chain is built from TRBV15 and TRBJ1-6; 9 bases match TRBD1. Looked up from germline, CDR1 is LNHNV and CDR2 is YYDKDF (reference sequence). Trimming took 8 bases from V and 6 from J; bases not matched to a gene: 2. The CDR3 runs to 13 residues. CDR3 coding DNA: TGTGCCACCGGGGGACAGGGTAATTCACCCCTCCACTTT. Translating it yields CATGGQGNSPLHF.

The CDR3 is CASSLVVDRAGETQYF. DNA of the CDR3: TGCGCCAGCAGCTTGGTTGTGGACAGGGCCGGGGAGACCCAGTACTTC. The V gene is TRBV5-1, the J gene TRBJ2-5; TRBD1 matches 8 bases. J gave up 5 bases and V 0 bases, and 9 bases lay outside the gene matches. Germline V gene sequence: CDR1 SGHRS, CDR2 YFSETQ. The CDR3 spans 16 residues.